This TCR beta chain derives from a study of early T cells in non-severe SARS-CoV-2 infection. Study-level background: Unsorted whole-blood RNA was sequenced in bulk, leaving chains unpaired. Study-wide results and limits: Reliance on VDJdb matching favored anti-spike CD8 responses; private and CD4 specificities were missed.

The CDR3 spans 15 residues. Each cDNA molecule carried a unique molecular identifier. TCRdb itself ran the 5' RACE reads through MiXCR, one entry per CDR3 protein. The sample holds 40,000 to 45,000 distinct CDR3 sequences, about a tenth seen once. Concerning this clonotype itself: Its antigen is unknown. Its ends do not fully match the called genes, so a read error is possible.

Sequences were obtained from whole blood. This rearrangement joins TRBV12-3 or TRBV12-4 to TRBJ1-2, with 9 bases fitting TRBD1. The sequence was collected from an adult who was a healthcare worker with PCR-confirmed SARS-CoV-2 infection or an uninfected control (not recorded which). The CDR3 loop reads CVSSLGTGPYYGYTF. The CDR3 nucleotides read TGTGTCAGCAGTTTAGGGACAGGGCCCTACTATGGCTACACCTTC.